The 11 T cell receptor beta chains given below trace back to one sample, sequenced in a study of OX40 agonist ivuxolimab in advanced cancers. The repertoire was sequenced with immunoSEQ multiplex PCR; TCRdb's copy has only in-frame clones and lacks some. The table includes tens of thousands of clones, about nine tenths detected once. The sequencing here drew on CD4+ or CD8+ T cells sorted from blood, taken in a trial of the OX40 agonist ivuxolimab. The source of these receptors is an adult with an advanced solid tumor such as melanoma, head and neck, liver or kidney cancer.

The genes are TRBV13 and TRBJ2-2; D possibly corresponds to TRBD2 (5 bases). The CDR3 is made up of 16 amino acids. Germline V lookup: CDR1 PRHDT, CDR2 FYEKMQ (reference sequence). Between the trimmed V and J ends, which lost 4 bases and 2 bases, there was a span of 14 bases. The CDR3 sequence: CASSSGWSGNTGELFF. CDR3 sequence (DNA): TGTGCCAGCAGCTCTGGGTGGAGCGGAAACACCGGGGAGCTGTTTTTT.

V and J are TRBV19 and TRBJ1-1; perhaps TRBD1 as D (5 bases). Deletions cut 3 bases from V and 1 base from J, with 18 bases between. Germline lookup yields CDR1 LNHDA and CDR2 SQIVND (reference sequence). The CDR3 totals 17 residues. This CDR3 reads CASSIYGAGGGNTEAFF. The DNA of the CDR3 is TGTGCCAGTAGTATTTATGGGGCAGGCGGTGGGAACACTGAAGCTTTCTTT.

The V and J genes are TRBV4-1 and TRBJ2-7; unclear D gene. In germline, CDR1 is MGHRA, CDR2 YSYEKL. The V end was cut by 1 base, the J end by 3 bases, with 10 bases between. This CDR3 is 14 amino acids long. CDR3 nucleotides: TGCGCCAGCAGCCAAGGTCCCCCACACTACGAGCAGTACTTC. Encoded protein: CASSQGPPHYEQYF.

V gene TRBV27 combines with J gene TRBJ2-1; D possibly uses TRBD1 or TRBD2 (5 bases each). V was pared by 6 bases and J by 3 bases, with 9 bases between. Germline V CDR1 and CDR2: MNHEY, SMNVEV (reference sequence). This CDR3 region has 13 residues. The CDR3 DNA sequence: TGTGCCAGCAGCTATGGGGGCTACAATGAGCAGTTCTTC. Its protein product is CASSYGGYNEQFF.

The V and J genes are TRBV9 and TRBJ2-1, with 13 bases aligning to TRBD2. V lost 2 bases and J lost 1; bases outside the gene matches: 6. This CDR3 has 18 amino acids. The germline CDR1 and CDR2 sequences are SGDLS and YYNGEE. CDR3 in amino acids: CASSVGLAGARSYNEQFF. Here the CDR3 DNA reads TGTGCCAGCAGCGTTGGACTAGCGGGAGCCCGTTCCTACAATGAGCAGTTCTTC. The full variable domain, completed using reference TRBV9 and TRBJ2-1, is DSGVTQTPKHLITATGQRVTLRCSPRSGDLSVYWYQQSLDQGLQFLIQYYNGEERAKGNILERFSAQQFPDLHSELNLSSLELGDSALYFCASSVGLAGARSYNEQFFGPGTRLTVL.

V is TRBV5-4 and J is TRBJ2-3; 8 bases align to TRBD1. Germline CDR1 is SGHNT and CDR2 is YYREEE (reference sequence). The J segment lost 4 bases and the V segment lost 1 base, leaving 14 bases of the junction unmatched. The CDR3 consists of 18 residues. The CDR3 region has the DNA TGTGCCAGCAGCTTGAATCCGGGACAGGATAGGTTGGCAGATACGCAGTATTTT. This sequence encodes CASSLNPGQDRLADTQYF.

This chain's CDR3 is CASSQTRRGYF. Here the CDR3 DNA reads TGTGCCAGCAGTCAGACACGGCGTGGGTACTTC. V gene TRBV7-6 combines with J gene TRBJ2-4; D unresolved. The CDR3 has 11 amino acids. The V gene lost 6 bases and the J gene lost 15 bases, with 15 bases spanning the gap. CDR1 SGHVS and CDR2 FNYEAQ come from the germline V gene.

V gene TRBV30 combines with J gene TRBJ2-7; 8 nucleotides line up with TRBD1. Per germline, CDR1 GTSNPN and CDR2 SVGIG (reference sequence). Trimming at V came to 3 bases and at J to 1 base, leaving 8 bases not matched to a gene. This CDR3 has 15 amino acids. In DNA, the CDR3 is TGTGCCTGGAGGGGGGACAGGTTTGCTTCCTACGAGCAGTACTTC. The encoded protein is CAWRGDRFASYEQYF.

DNA for the CDR3: TGTGCCAGCAGCAAAGGGGGACTGTCGTACTACGAGCAGTACTTC. Protein sequence: CASSKGGLSYYEQYF. The chain uses TRBV7-6 and TRBJ2-7, with D possibly being TRBD1 or TRBD2 (6 bases each). Trimming cost V 5 bases and J 3 bases, with 17 bases left between them. The germline gives CDR1 SGHVS, CDR2 FNYEAQ. The CDR3 extends over 15 amino acids.

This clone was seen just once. In DNA form, the CDR3 reads TGTGCCAGCAGTGACTGGACAGGGACCTTTGCCGAGCAGTACTTC. Translating gives CASSDWTGTFAEQYF. This chain joins TRBV2 and TRBJ2-7; 8 bases are shared with TRBD1. V was pared by 3 bases and J by 6 bases, with 10 bases of the junction left unmatched. The length of the CDR3 is 15 residues. Germline values: CDR1 SNHLY, CDR2 FYNNEI. Using reference TRBV2 and TRBJ2-7 for the parts outside the CDR3, the full variable domain is EPEVTQTPSHQVTQMGQEVILRCVPISNHLYFYWYRQILGQKVEFLVSFYNNEISEKSEIFDDQFSVERPDGSNFTLKIRSTKLEDSAMYFCASSDWTGTFAEQYFGPGTRLTVT.

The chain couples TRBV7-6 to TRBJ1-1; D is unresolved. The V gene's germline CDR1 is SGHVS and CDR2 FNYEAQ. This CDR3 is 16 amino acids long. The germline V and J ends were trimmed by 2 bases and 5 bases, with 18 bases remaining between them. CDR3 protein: CASSLLGRESWTEAFF. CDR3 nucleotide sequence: TGTGCCAGCAGCTTATTGGGCAGAGAGTCGTGGACTGAAGCTTTCTTT.